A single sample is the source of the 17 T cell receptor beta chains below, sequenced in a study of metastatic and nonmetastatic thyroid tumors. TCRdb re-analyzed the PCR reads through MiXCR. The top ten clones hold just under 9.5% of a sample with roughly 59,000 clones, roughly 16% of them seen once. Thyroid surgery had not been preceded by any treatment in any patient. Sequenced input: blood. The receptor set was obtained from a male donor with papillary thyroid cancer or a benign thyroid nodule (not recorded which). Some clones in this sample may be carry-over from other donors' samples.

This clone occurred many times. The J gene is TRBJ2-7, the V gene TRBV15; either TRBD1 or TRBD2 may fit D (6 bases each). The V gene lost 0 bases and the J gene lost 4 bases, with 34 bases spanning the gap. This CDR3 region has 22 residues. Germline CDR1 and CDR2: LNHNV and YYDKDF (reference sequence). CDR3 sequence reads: CATSRDFLPRGPEALGGYEQYF. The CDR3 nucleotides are TGTGCCACCAGCAGAGATTTTCTGCCCAGGGGCCCAGAAGCACTTGGGGGGTACGAGCAGTACTTC.

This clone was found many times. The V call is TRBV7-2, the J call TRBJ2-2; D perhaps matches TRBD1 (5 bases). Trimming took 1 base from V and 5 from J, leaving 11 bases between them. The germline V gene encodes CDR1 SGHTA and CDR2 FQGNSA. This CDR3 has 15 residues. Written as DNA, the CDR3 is TGTGCCAGCAGCTTAGACTCCGGACAAACCGGGGAGCTGTTTTTT. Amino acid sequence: CASSLDSGQTGELFF. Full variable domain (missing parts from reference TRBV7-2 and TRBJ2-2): GAGVSQSPSNKVTEKGKDVELRCDPISGHTALYWYRQSLGQGLEFLIYFQGNSAPDKSGLPSDRFSAERTGGSVSTLTIQRTQQEDSAVYLCASSLDSGQTGELFFGEGSRLTVL.

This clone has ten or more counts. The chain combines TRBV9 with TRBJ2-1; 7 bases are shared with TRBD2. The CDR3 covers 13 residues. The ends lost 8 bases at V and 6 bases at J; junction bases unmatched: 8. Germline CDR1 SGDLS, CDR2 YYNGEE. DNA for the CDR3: TGTGCCAGTGGGTCACAGCGGGGCAATGAGCAGTTCTTC. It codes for CASGSQRGNEQFF.

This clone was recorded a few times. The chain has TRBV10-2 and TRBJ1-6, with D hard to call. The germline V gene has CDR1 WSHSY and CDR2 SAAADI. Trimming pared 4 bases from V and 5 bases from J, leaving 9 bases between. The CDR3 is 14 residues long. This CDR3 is CASSGSFNNSPLHF. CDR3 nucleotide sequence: TGCGCCAGCAGTGGCTCCTTTAATAATTCACCCCTCCACTTT.

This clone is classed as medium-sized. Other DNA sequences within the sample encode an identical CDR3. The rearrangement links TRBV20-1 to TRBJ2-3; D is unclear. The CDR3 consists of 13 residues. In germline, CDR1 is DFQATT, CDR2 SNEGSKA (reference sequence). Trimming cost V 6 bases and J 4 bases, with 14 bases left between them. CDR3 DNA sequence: TGCAGTGCCACATTCACGCGTTCAGATACGCAGTATTTT. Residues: CSATFTRSDTQYF.

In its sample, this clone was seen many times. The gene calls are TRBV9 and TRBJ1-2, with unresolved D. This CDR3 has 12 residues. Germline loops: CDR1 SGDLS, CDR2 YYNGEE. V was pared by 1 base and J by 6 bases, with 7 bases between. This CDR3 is CASSVSGNGYTF. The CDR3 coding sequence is TGTGCCAGCAGCGTAAGCGGGAATGGCTACACCTTC.

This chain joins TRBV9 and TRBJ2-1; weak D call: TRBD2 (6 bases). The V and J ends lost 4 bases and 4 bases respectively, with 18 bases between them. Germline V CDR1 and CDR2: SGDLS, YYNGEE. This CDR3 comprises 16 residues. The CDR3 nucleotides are TGTGCCAGCAGCTACCAAGCGGGTGCAGAATACAATGAGCAGTTCTTC. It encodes CASSYQAGAEYNEQFF.

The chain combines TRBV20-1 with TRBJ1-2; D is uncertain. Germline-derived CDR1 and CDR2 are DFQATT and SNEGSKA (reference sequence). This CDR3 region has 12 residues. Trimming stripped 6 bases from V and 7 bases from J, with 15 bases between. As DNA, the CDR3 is TGCAGTGCGTACTCAATTGCAAGTGGCTACACCTTC. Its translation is CSAYSIASGYTF.

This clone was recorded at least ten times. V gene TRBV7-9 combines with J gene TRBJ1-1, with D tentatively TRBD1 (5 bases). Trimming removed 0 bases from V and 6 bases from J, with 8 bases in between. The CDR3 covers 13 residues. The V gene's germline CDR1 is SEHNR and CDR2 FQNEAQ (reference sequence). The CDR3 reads CASSLAGGAEAFF. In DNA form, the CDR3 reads TGTGCCAGCAGCTTAGCGGGGGGGGCTGAAGCTTTCTTT. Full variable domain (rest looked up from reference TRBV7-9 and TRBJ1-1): DTGVSQNPRHKITKRGQNVTFRCDPISEHNRLYWYRQTLGQGPEFLTYFQNEAQLEKSRLLSDRFSAERPKGSFSTLEIQRTEQGDSAMYLCASSLAGGAEAFFGQGTRLTVV.

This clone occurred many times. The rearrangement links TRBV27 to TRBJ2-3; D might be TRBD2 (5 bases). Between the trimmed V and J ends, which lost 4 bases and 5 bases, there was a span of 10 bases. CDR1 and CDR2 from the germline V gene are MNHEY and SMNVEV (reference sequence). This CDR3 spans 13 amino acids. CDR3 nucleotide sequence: TGTGCCAGCAGTTACGGACTGCTAGATACGCAGTATTTT. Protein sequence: CASSYGLLDTQYF.

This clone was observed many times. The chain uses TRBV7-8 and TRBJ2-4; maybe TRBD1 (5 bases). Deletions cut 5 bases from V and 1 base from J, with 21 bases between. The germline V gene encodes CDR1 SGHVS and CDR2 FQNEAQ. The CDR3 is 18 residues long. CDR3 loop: CASSPGSRGGLAKNIQYF. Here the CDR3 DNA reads TGTGCCAGCAGCCCCGGATCTAGGGGTGGGCTTGCCAAAAACATTCAGTACTTC.

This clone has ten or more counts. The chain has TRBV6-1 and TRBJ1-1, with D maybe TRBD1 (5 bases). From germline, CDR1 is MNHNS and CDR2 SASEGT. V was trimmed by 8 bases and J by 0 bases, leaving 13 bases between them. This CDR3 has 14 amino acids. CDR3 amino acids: CASDRDGLNTEAFF. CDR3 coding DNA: TGTGCCAGCGACCGGGACGGATTGAACACTGAAGCTTTCTTT.

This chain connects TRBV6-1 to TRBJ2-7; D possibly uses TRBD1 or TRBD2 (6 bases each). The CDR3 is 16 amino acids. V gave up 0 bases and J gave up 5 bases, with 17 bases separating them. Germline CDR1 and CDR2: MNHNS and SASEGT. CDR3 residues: CASSEALLRGANEQYF. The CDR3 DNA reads TGTGCCAGCAGTGAAGCGCTTCTTAGGGGGGCCAACGAGCAGTACTTC.

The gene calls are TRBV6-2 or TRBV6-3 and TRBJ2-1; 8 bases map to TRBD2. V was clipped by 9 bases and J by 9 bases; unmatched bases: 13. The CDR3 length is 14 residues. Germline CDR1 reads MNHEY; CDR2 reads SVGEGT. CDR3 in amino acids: CASSPGLDNSEQFF. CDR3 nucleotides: TGTGCCAGTTCCCCGGGACTAGACAATAGTGAGCAGTTCTTC.

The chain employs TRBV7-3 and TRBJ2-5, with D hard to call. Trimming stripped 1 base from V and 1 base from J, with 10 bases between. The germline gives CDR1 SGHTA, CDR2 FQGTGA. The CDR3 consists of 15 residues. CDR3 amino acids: CASSLSPETQETQYF. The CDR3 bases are TGTGCCAGCAGCTTAAGCCCCGAGACCCAAGAGACCCAGTACTTC.

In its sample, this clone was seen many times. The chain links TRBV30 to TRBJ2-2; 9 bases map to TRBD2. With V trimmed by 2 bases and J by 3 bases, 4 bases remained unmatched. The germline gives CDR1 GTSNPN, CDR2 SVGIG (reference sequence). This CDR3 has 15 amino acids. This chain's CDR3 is CAWSIRGRDTGELFF. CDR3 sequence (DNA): TGTGCCTGGAGTATACGCGGGAGGGACACCGGGGAGCTGTTTTTT. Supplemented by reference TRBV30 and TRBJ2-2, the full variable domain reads SQTIHQWPATLVQPVGSPLSLECTVEGTSNPNLYWYRQAAGRGLQLLFYSVGIGQISSEVPQNLSASRPQDRQFILSSKKLLLSDSGFYLCAWSIRGRDTGELFFGEGSRLTVL.

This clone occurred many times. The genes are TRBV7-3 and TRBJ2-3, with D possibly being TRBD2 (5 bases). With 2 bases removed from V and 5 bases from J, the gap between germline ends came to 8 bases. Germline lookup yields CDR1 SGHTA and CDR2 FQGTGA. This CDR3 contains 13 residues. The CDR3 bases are TGTGCCAGCAGCTTACAAGGAGGAGATACGCAGTATTTT. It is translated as CASSLQGGDTQYF.